Listed below are T cell receptor beta chains from one sample, sequenced in a study of T-cell reconstitution after alpha-beta-depleted transplantation in children. From the PCR reads, TCRdb called clonotypes with MiXCR, one entry per CDR3 protein. The sample comprises approximately 430,000 distinct CDR3 sequences, about 16% of which are singletons, and under 30% rests with the top ten. The material was PBMCs, mostly from graft donor cells, obtained 360 days after TCRalphabeta/CD19-depleted stem cell transplant. The source of these receptors is a boy under two years old who had a stem cell transplant for Wiskott-Aldrich syndrome, so the T cells may come from the graft donor. The CDR3 runs from the conserved cysteine through the conserved F or W. D genes are given only for firm matches. Clone size is shown for a subset of rows, as once, few, many or a class of expanded clone.

V gene,clone size,D gene,J gene,CDR3 protein,CDR3 DNA
TRBV7-6,NA,TRBD2,TRBJ2-1,CASSRNRLAGNEQFF,TGTGCCAGCAGCCGTAATCGACTAGCAGGGAATGAGCAGTTCTTC
TRBV7-9,NA,NA,TRBJ2-1,CASSFSIYEQFF,TGTGCCAGCAGCTTTAGTATCTATGAGCAGTTCTTC
TRBV7-6,few,NA,TRBJ2-1,CASSLPARQAPSGNEQFF,TGTGCCAGCAGCTTACCCGCCAGACAGGCCCCCTCGGGGAATGAGCAGTTCTTC
TRBV30,few,NA,TRBJ2-3,CAWRRGPITDTQYF,TGTGCCTGGAGGCGGGGGCCGATCACAGATACGCAGTATTTT
TRBV5-1,NA,TRBD1,TRBJ1-1,CASREPGTGNTEAFF,TGCGCCAGCAGAGAACCCGGGACAGGGAACACTGAAGCTTTCTTT
TRBV6-5,NA,NA,TRBJ2-2,CASSYRTGTVNTGELFF,TGTGCCAGCAGTTACCGCACCGGGACGGTGAACACCGGGGAGCTGTTTTTT
TRBV5-1,NA,NA,TRBJ2-7,CASSLAPIGLGSYEQYF,TGCGCCAGCAGCTTGGCCCCAATCGGTCTGGGTTCCTACGAGCAGTACTTC
TRBV5-5,few,NA,TRBJ2-3,CASSFQGLDTQYF,TGTGCCAGCAGCTTTCAGGGGCTAGATACGCAGTATTTT
TRBV4-1,few,TRBD1,TRBJ2-7,CASSQAHYRDRGKRGSYEQYF,TGCGCCAGCAGCCAAGCTCATTACCGAGACAGGGGGAAAAGGGGATCCTACGAGCAGTACTTC
TRBV5-1,NA,NA,TRBJ2-1,CASSLVDSKYNEQFF,TGCGCCAGCAGCTTGGTGGACAGCAAATACAATGAGCAGTTCTTC
TRBV20-1,few,NA,TRBJ2-3,CSARRSLTSDTQYF,TGCAGTGCCCGAAGGAGCCTGACGTCAGATACGCAGTATTTT
TRBV3-1,NA,TRBD2,TRBJ2-3,CASSQREPMDTQYF,TGTGCCAGCAGCCAGCGGGAGCCAATGGATACGCAGTATTTT
TRBV24-1,few,NA,TRBJ2-1,CATSGHRGIGYNEQFF,TGTGCCACCAGTGGACATCGCGGGATCGGCTACAATGAGCAGTTCTTC
TRBV24-1,NA,NA,TRBJ2-2,CATSDLDSSAGELFF,TGTGCCACCAGTGATTTGGACTCTTCCGCCGGGGAGCTGTTTTTT
TRBV5-1,NA,NA,TRBJ1-4,CASSLTRQPEKLFF,TGCGCCAGCAGCTTGACCAGACAGCCTGAAAAACTGTTTTTT
TRBV5-4,few,TRBD1,TRBJ1-2,CASSRDREYGYTF,TGTGCCAGCAGCCGGGACAGGGAATATGGCTACACCTTC
TRBV7-2,once,NA,TRBJ1-5,CASSFQGPQHF,TGTGCCAGCAGCTTTCAGGGTCCCCAGCATTTT
TRBV5-1,NA,TRBD1,TRBJ1-4,CASSRDRNEKLFF,TGCGCCAGCAGCCGGGACAGAAATGAAAAACTGTTTTTT
TRBV12-3/TRBV12-4,few,TRBD2,TRBJ2-2,CASSWTSGRRAGELFF,TGTGCCAGCAGTTGGACTAGCGGGAGGAGGGCCGGGGAGCTGTTTTTT
TRBV12-3/TRBV12-4,many,NA,TRBJ2-7,CASSFRAAYEQYF,TGTGCCAGCAGTTTCCGAGCGGCGTACGAGCAGTACTTC
TRBV12-3/TRBV12-4,few,TRBD2,TRBJ2-5,CASSSGLAGGPNKTQYF,TGTGCCAGCAGTTCCGGACTAGCGGGGGGACCCAACAAGACCCAGTACTTC
TRBV6-2/TRBV6-3,NA,TRBD2,TRBJ2-5,CASSYSKLAVQETQYF,TGTGCCAGCAGTTACTCGAAGCTAGCGGTCCAAGAGACCCAGTACTTC
TRBV29-1,few,NA,TRBJ2-6,CSVEGRGPGANVLTF,TGCAGCGTTGAAGGGCGGGGTCCTGGGGCCAACGTCCTGACTTTC
TRBV25-1,few,NA,TRBJ2-1,CASSELGLNEQFF,TGTGCCAGCAGTGAATTAGGCCTCAATGAGCAGTTCTTC
TRBV5-6,few,NA,TRBJ2-1,CASSLVWGYRSRGNHEQFF,TGTGCCAGCTCGCTTGTGTGGGGGTACAGGTCGAGGGGAAATCATGAGCAGTTCTTC
TRBV5-1,few,TRBD2,TRBJ2-1,CASSLALAGGEGEQFF,TGCGCCAGCAGCTTGGCCTTAGCGGGGGGAGAGGGTGAGCAGTTCTTC
TRBV10-3,few,NA,TRBJ1-2,CAISGVKGSNYGYTF,TGTGCCATCAGTGGCGTAAAAGGGAGTAACTATGGCTACACCTTC
TRBV6-1,NA,TRBD2,TRBJ2-1,CASKAGVSYNEQFF,TGTGCCAGCAAGGCGGGGGTCTCCTACAATGAGCAGTTCTTC
TRBV14,NA,NA,TRBJ1-1,CASSQYARENTEAFF,TGTGCCAGCAGCCAATACGCCCGGGAGAACACTGAAGCTTTCTTT
TRBV10-2,few,NA,TRBJ2-1,CASRPQAEGYNEQFF,TGCGCCAGCAGGCCCCAAGCGGAGGGCTACAATGAGCAGTTCTTC
TRBV12-3/TRBV12-4,few,TRBD1,TRBJ2-5,CASILGTGSGETQYF,TGTGCCAGCATCTTAGGGACAGGGTCTGGGGAGACCCAGTACTTC
TRBV20-1,NA,TRBD2,TRBJ2-1,CSASPAGGFNEQFF,TGCAGTGCTAGCCCAGCGGGAGGGTTCAATGAGCAGTTCTTC
TRBV20-1,NA,NA,TRBJ1-2,CSARTGNSYGYTF,TGCAGTGCCAGAACAGGGAACTCCTATGGCTACACCTTC
TRBV10-3,few,NA,TRBJ2-5,CATGGQETQYF,TGTGCCACTGGGGGTCAGGAGACCCAGTACTTC
TRBV2,many,TRBD2,TRBJ2-1,CASSPGLFYNEQFF,TGTGCCAGCAGTCCGGGACTATTCTACAATGAGCAGTTCTTC
TRBV4-3,NA,NA,TRBJ2-1,CASSQDSWRYNEQFF,TGCGCCAGCAGCCAGGATTCGTGGAGATACAATGAGCAGTTCTTC